This T cell receptor beta chain is from a study of T cell repertoires in cytomegalovirus infection (dated by TCRdb to between 2019 and 2020). As for the study more broadly: Donor HLA type was relevant to the analysis, as public TCR beta signatures indicated carriage of CMV infection together with the matching HLA type. The paper's findings and limits, for the study overall: In both this cohort and an independent roughly 350-donor cohort, the cumulative frequency of public TCR beta family members distinguished carriers of CMV infection plus the relevant HLA type. In the ex vivo response, HLA-C-restricted CMV-specific TCR beta clonotypes were dominant, and in two of eight donors the single most frequent clonotype came from this HLA-C-restricted group.

This clonotype was seen many times. Its specific antigen is unknown. It has no much larger one-base neighbor in the sample; base qualities were not kept. Sequencing instrument: Illumina HiSeq 1500. TCRdb reprocessing: public reads trimmed at Q25 with fastp, clones called with MiXCR, in-frame beta chains kept. A single entry per CDR3 protein holds the most common genes and DNA from its merged rows. This sample gives approximately 700,000 distinct CDR3 sequences in total; about 40% of them show up just once. Of the sample, 2.5% to 3.5% falls within the top ten clones. The receptor was derived from a human donor in good health (CMV status not recorded). Some clones in this sample may be carry-over from other donors' samples. The sequencing input was PBMCs.

The DNA reads as follows: TGTGCCAGCAGTCCCCGACAGGGAGAAAAACTGTTTTTT. This encodes CASSPRQGEKLFF. Rearrangement joined TRBV7-8 to TRBJ1-4; 7 of the junction bases match TRBD1. From the cysteine up to the phenylalanine, the CDR3 has a length of 13 residues. Solely the CDR3 DNA is kept, with 39 bases framed from the first base. In the germline V gene, CDR1 corresponds to SGHVS and CDR2 to FQNEAQ. V loses 6 bases at its end and J loses 8 bases; junction bases beyond the gene matches: 6.